The 24 T cell receptor beta chains presented below share a single source sample, sequenced in a study of blood T cell repertoires in COVID-19. Here immunoSEQ multiplex PCR was the method, and the copy in TCRdb shows in-frame clones only, minus some. The sample lists about 180,000 clones, around 87% seen once, with about an eighth in the top ten. Sequencing was carried out using peripheral blood. Receptors were obtained from a woman in her 70s with COVID-19, enrolled during active disease.

The V and J genes are TRBV4-1 and TRBJ1-5; 7 bases are a match to TRBD1. Germline loops: CDR1 MGHRA, CDR2 YSYEKL. V was pared by 1 base and J by 6 bases, with 15 bases of the junction left unmatched. This CDR3 region has 18 residues. As DNA, the CDR3 is TGCGCCAGCAGCCAAGGACGACCCTCCGAACAGGGGATTCAGCCCCAGCATTTT. Its translation is CASSQGRPSEQGIQPQHF.

The genes are TRBV11-3 and TRBJ2-3, with D possibly being TRBD1 (6 bases). V was cut by 1 base and J by 4 bases, with 12 bases left in between. CDR3 length equals 15 residues. Germline assignment: CDR1 SGHNT and CDR2 YENEEA. The CDR3 loop reads CASSLVGRGPDTQYF. DNA of the CDR3: TGTGCCAGCAGCTTAGTGGGCAGGGGACCAGATACGCAGTATTTT.

The chain is built from TRBV28 and TRBJ1-2; TRBD1 aligns across 7 bases. Germline loops: CDR1 MDHEN, CDR2 SYDVKM. The trim removed 6 bases at V and 0 bases at J, leaving 13 bases unmatched. This CDR3 spans 17 amino acids. CDR3 in amino acids: CASRRQRQGAANYGYTF. CDR3 in DNA: TGTGCCAGCAGACGCCAACGACAGGGAGCAGCTAACTATGGCTACACCTTC.

The chain is built from TRBV7-9 and TRBJ2-2; TRBD2 aligns across 7 bases. J lost 4 bases, V lost 5 bases, and 16 bases had no gene match. Germline V gene sequence: CDR1 SEHNR, CDR2 FQNEAQ (reference sequence). This CDR3 has 18 residues. In DNA form, the CDR3 reads TGTGCCAGCAGCCAGCTAGCGGTGGCAGAGGGAGGCACCGGGGAGCTGTTTTTT. Its protein is CASSQLAVAEGGTGELFF.

J is TRBJ2-1 and V is TRBV7-2; 15 nucleotides match TRBD2. CDR3 length: 16 amino acids. V shed 3 bases, J shed 7 bases, and the junction held 4 bases outside the gene matches. Germline V CDR1 and CDR2: SGHTA, FQGNSA. CDR3 coding DNA: TGTGCCAGCAGCTTTCACGGGACTAGCGGGAGGAATGAGCAGTTCTTC. It is translated as CASSFHGTSGRNEQFF.

This chain uses TRBV6-4 with TRBJ1-1; perhaps TRBD1 as D (6 bases). The CDR3 sequence is 14 residues long. Trimming took 6 bases from V and 4 from J, leaving 15 bases between them. Germline V lookup: CDR1 MRHNA, CDR2 SNTAGT. Here the CDR3 DNA reads TGTGCCAGCAGAACGGGTAGGGGGTCCACTGAAGCTTTCTTT. This encodes CASRTGRGSTEAFF.

V usage is TRBV7-6 and J usage is TRBJ2-2; a weak D match, TRBD1 (6 bases). V lost 6 bases and J lost 2, with 16 bases in between. The CDR3 runs to 16 residues. From germline, CDR1 is SGHVS and CDR2 FNYEAQ. This CDR3 reads CASSPGTLGNTGELFF. The DNA of the CDR3 is TGTGCCAGCAGTCCCGGGACACTAGGCAACACCGGGGAGCTGTTTTTT.

The rearrangement joins TRBV11-3 to TRBJ2-7; 13 nucleotides agree with TRBD2. The CDR3 length is 16 residues. Losses at the gene ends were 1 base for V and 2 bases for J; bases not matched to a gene: 2. Per the germline V gene, CDR1 is SGHNT and CDR2 is YENEEA. The DNA of the CDR3 is TGTGCCAGCAGCTTAGGGACTAGCGGGAGTACCTACGAGCAGTACTTC. It specifies CASSLGTSGSTYEQYF.

The gene calls are TRBV7-3 and TRBJ2-5; the match to TRBD2 covers 10 bases. Germline CDR1 SGHTA, CDR2 FQGTGA. The CDR3 has 17 residues. V shed 5 bases, J shed 4 bases, and the junction held 13 bases outside the gene matches. CDR3: CASSGTSPAGGGETQYF. The CDR3 DNA is TGTGCCAGCAGCGGAACATCCCCAGCGGGAGGGGGAGAGACCCAGTACTTC.

There are a few counts of this clone. The CDR3 is CASSMGLEARERFGYTF. The CDR3, as DNA: TGCGCCAGCAGCATGGGACTGGAAGCCCGGGAGAGATTTGGCTACACCTTC. V is TRBV5-1 and J is TRBJ1-2, with a weak D call TRBD1 (5 bases). This CDR3 comprises 17 residues. Trimming removed 4 bases at V and 7 bases at J, with 26 bases between. The germline V gene has CDR1 SGHRS and CDR2 YFSETQ.

The chain combines TRBV19 with TRBJ1-2, with a possible D match to TRBD1 (6 bases). The CDR3 sequence is 14 residues long. The germline gives CDR1 LNHDA, CDR2 SQIVND (reference sequence). The V end lost 5 bases, the J end lost 3 bases, and 13 bases lay between the germline ends. CDR3 loop: CASSRTAVDYGYTF. CDR3 nucleotides: TGTGCCAGTAGTCGGACAGCCGTCGACTATGGCTACACCTTC.

The chain has TRBV15 and TRBJ2-2; the match to TRBD2 covers 14 bases. The CDR3 totals 18 residues. CDR1 is LNHNV and CDR2 is YYDKDF in the germline V gene (reference sequence). The V segment lost 1 base and the J segment 5 bases; nucleotides outside the gene matches: 6. The CDR3 nucleotides read TGTGCCACCAGCAGAGCCGGGACTAGCGGGAGTTTTACCGGGGAGCTGTTTTTT. This gives the protein CATSRAGTSGSFTGELFF.

The chain combines TRBV19 with TRBJ2-1; the D is unclear. The CDR3 consists of 14 residues. Germline loops: CDR1 LNHDA, CDR2 SQIVND (reference sequence). Trimming pared 3 bases from V and 3 bases from J, leaving 9 bases between. Here the CDR3 DNA reads TGTGCCAGTAGTATGAGCTCGAACTACAATGAGCAGTTCTTC. It translates to CASSMSSNYNEQFF.

The chain combines TRBV4-1 with TRBJ2-5; 10 bases match TRBD2. In germline, CDR1 is MGHRA, CDR2 YSYEKL. The V gene end was trimmed by 0 bases and the J gene end by 2 bases; junction bases not matched to a gene: 9. This CDR3 contains 18 residues. The CDR3 protein is CASSQDWTSGSWQETQYF. As DNA, the CDR3 is TGCGCCAGCAGCCAAGATTGGACTAGCGGCTCTTGGCAAGAGACCCAGTACTTC.

A single count supports this clone. The gene calls are TRBV7-9 and TRBJ2-3; 7 nucleotides line up with TRBD2. Per germline, CDR1 SEHNR and CDR2 FQNEAQ (reference sequence). The length of the CDR3 is 16 residues. V was pared by 5 bases and J by 5 bases, with 13 bases of the junction left unmatched. CDR3 nucleotides: TGTGCCAGCAGCCCGCGATACGCTAGCGGTGGAGATACGCAGTATTTT. Encoded protein: CASSPRYASGGDTQYF.

The chain uses TRBV2 and TRBJ2-3, with 7 bases aligning to TRBD2. CDR1 and CDR2 from the germline V gene are SNHLY and FYNNEI. The CDR3 consists of 15 residues. J gave up 0 bases and V 6 bases, and 6 bases lay outside the gene matches. As DNA, the CDR3 is TGTGCCAGCAGAATGACTAGCCCGAGCACAGATACGCAGTATTTT. Amino acid sequence: CASRMTSPSTDTQYF.

The V call is TRBV4-3, the J call TRBJ2-3, with a tentative D call TRBD1 (6 bases). CDR3 length: 15 amino acids. Germline assignment: CDR1 LGHNA and CDR2 YSLEER. Trimming took 1 base from V and 3 from J, leaving 11 bases between them. The CDR3 DNA sequence: TGCGCCAGCAGCCAAGGCTCCAGGGGAACAGATACGCAGTATTTT. Its translation: CASSQGSRGTDTQYF.

This sequence joins TRBV13 and TRBJ2-7, with D tentatively TRBD2 (6 bases). Trimming took 0 bases from V and 0 from J, leaving 21 bases between them. Germline V gene data show CDR1 as PRHDT and CDR2 as FYEKMQ (reference sequence). The CDR3 spans 19 residues. In nucleotides, the CDR3 is TGTGCCAGCAGCTTAGGCCTGGGATCCGCCGCGGGGCGCTCCTACGAGCAGTACTTC. This codes for CASSLGLGSAAGRSYEQYF. Full variable domain (rest looked up from reference TRBV13 and TRBJ2-7): AAGVIQSPRHLIKEKRETATLKCYPIPRHDTVYWYQQGPGQDPQFLISFYEKMQSDKGSIPDRFSAQQFSDYHSELNMSSLELGDSALYFCASSLGLGSAAGRSYEQYFGPGTRLTVT.

V and J are TRBV30 and TRBJ1-1; 7 bases align to TRBD1. The germline CDR1 and CDR2 sequences are GTSNPN and SVGIG (reference sequence). The V gene end was trimmed by 3 bases and the J gene end by 2 bases; junction bases not matched to a gene: 9. The CDR3 contains 15 residues. CDR3 bases: TGTGCCTGGAGGAGGGTCAGGGGGGCAAACACTGAAGCTTTCTTT. This gives the protein CAWRRVRGANTEAFF.

The chain uses TRBV7-3 and TRBJ1-2; a possible D gene is TRBD1 (6 bases). Per germline, CDR1 SGHTA and CDR2 FQGTGA. The CDR3 is 14 amino acids. The V end was cut by 5 bases, the J end by 2 bases, with 12 bases between. CDR3 DNA: TGTGCCAGCAGCCCGGACAGCGAAAACTATGGCTACACCTTC. Its translation: CASSPDSENYGYTF.

This clone occurred a few times. V gene TRBV5-1 combines with J gene TRBJ2-2; 7 bases match TRBD1. Germline CDR1 and CDR2: SGHRS and YFSETQ. The CDR3 totals 15 residues. V was clipped by 3 bases and J by 0 bases; unmatched bases: 2. This CDR3 is CASSWGQSNTGELFF. The CDR3 nucleotides read TGCGCCAGCAGCTGGGGACAGTCGAACACCGGGGAGCTGTTTTTT. Using reference TRBV5-1 and TRBJ2-2 for the parts outside the CDR3, the full variable domain is KAGVTQTPRYLIKTRGQQVTLSCSPISGHRSVSWYQQTPGQGLQFLFEYFSETQRNKGNFPGRFSGRQFSNSRSEMNVSTLELGDSALYLCASSWGQSNTGELFFGEGSRLTVL.

The rearrangement joins TRBV4-1 to TRBJ2-2; D is uncertain. The CDR3 totals 12 residues. The ends were cut back, 1 base at V and 7 bases at J, with 4 bases in the middle. Germline lookup yields CDR1 MGHRA and CDR2 YSYEKL. The DNA for the CDR3 is TGCGCCAGCAGCCAAGTCATCGGGGAGCTGTTTTTT. It yields the protein CASSQVIGELFF.

The CDR3 here is CASSTRDRTSPLHF. In nucleotides, the CDR3 is TGTGCCAGCAGCACCCGGGACAGAACTTCACCCCTCCACTTT. This sequence joins TRBV5-6 and TRBJ1-6; TRBD1 matches 7 bases. CDR3 size: 14 residues. The trim removed 4 bases at V and 9 bases at J, leaving 7 bases unmatched. The V gene's germline CDR1 is SGHDT and CDR2 YYEEEE.

The chain joins TRBV27 to TRBJ2-6; no firm D call. CDR3 length: 14 residues. CDR1 and CDR2 (germline): MNHEY, SMNVEV (reference sequence). V was trimmed by 7 bases and J by 0 bases, leaving 7 bases between them. The CDR3 nucleotides are TGTGCCAGCACCCTTAGCTCTGGGGCCAACGTCCTGACTTTC. Translated, it gives CASTLSSGANVLTF.